Presented here are 3 T cell receptor beta chains from one specimen sequenced in a study of T-cell reconstitution after alpha-beta-depleted transplantation in children. Library preparation (for TCRbeta) was performed with unique molecular identifiers. TCRdb used MiXCR to reprocess the PCR reads, holding one entry per CDR3 protein. The sample consists of about 74,000 distinct CDR3 sequences, 14% of them appearing once. Source: PBMCs, mostly from graft donor cells, taken 180 days after TCRalphabeta/CD19-depleted stem cell transplant. The receptors stem from a male patient under 10 years old who had a stem cell transplant for acute lymphoblastic leukemia, so the T cells may come from the graft donor.

This clonotype came up a few times. CDR3 sequence reads: CSAAGTVWQPQHF. The CDR3 region has the DNA TGCAGTGCCGCCGGGACGGTTTGGCAGCCCCAGCATTTT. The V and J genes are TRBV20-1 and TRBJ1-5; D might be TRBD1 (5 bases). The CDR3 sequence is 13 residues long. V was trimmed by 6 bases and J by 7 bases, leaving 16 bases between them. Per the germline V gene, CDR1 is DFQATT and CDR2 is SNEGSKA (reference sequence).

This clonotype was observed a handful of times. J is TRBJ2-7 and V is TRBV20-1, with TRBD1 matching over 8 bases. V gave up 3 bases and J gave up 0 bases; unmatched junction bases: 4. This CDR3 comprises 14 residues. Germline CDR1 DFQATT, CDR2 SNEGSKA (reference sequence). The CDR3: CSASSGGSSYEQYF. DNA for the CDR3: TGCAGTGCTAGTTCAGGGGGCAGCTCCTACGAGCAGTACTTC.

This clonotype was observed a few times. The chain carries TRBV18 and TRBJ1-2; no reliable D call. The V gene's germline CDR1 is KGHSH and CDR2 LQKENI. The CDR3 covers 12 residues. V was clipped by 5 bases and J by 8 bases, with 12 bases between them. CDR3 in DNA: TGTGCCAGCTCATTGCGACCGGAAGGCTACACCTTC. Protein product: CASSLRPEGYTF.